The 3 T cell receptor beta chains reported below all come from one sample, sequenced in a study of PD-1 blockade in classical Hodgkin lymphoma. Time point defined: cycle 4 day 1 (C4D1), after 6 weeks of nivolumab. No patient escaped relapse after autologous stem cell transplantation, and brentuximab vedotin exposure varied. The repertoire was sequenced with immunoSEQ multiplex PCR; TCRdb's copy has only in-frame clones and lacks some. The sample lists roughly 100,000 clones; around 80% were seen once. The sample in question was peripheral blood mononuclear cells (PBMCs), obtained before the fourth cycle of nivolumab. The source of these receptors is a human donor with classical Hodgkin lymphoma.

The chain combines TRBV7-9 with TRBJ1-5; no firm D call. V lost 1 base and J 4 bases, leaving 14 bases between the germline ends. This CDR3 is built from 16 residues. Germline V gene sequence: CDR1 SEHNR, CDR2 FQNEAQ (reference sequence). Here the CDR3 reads CASSLGAGAPNQPQHF. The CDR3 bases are TGTGCCAGCAGCTTAGGGGCAGGAGCTCCTAATCAGCCCCAGCATTTT.

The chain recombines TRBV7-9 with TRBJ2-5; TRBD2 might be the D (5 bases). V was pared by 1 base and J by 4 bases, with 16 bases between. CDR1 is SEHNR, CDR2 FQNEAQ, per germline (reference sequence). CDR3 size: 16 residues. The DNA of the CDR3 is TGTGCCAGCAGCTTAGTGGGTAGCGTAGCCAGAGAGACCCAGTACTTC. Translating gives CASSLVGSVARETQYF.

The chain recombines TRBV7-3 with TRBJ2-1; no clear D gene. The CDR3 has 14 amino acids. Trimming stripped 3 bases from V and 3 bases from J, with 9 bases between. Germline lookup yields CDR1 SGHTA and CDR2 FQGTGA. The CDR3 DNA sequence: TGTGCCAGCAGCTTCGGGCACGGCTACAATGAGCAGTTCTTC. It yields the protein CASSFGHGYNEQFF.